There are many counts of the clone carrying this T cell receptor beta chain. These data originate in a study of regulatory T cells in long-lasting Graves disease. The time point here: persistent/refractory GD, antithyroid drugs over 5 years with positive TRAb. Extracted RNA from PBMCs served as the source of the TCR library. V was pared by 6 bases and J by 5 bases, with 17 bases between. CDR3 size: 14 residues. CDR1 and CDR2 from the germline V gene are MDHEN and SYDVKM. Both iRepertoire HTBI primers and Arm-PCR of CDR3 regions were used to build the TCR beta libraries. TCRdb reanalysed the multiplex PCR reads using MiXCR and keeps one entry per CDR3 protein. The repertoire holds some 300,000 distinct CDR3 sequences, with roughly 21% as singletons.

The sample in question was peripheral blood mononuclear cells (PBMCs), obtained when the disease was refractory, from a patient treated with antithyroid drugs. The sequence derives from a female donor with Graves disease. The chain is built from TRBV28 and TRBJ2-7, with D possibly being TRBD1 or TRBD2 (6 bases each). CDR3 loop: CASSPPGGYDEQYF. The CDR3 coding sequence is TGTGCCAGCAGCCCCCCCGGGGGCTACGACGAGCAGTACTTC.